Following are 7 T cell receptor beta chains from one sample sequenced in a study of shared clonotypes between healthy human individuals. Method: immunoSEQ multiplex PCR; TCRdb's copy keeps in-frame clones and lacks some. The sample comprises around 510,000 clones, around three quarters of which are singletons, and 12% rests with the top ten. Sequencing was carried out using PBMCs. The receptor set was obtained from a woman in her 40s in good health. Some clones in this sample may be carry-over from other donors' samples.

V gene TRBV27 combines with J gene TRBJ2-4, with 8 positions matching TRBD2. The CDR3 runs 15 residues. In germline, CDR1 is MNHEY, CDR2 SMNVEV (reference sequence). Trimming removed 9 bases from V and 0 bases from J; junction bases left unmatched: 7. The CDR3: CASSYSGIAKNIQYF. In DNA form, the CDR3 reads TGTGCCAGTTCTTATAGCGGGATAGCCAAAAACATTCAGTACTTC.

The chain combines TRBV18 with TRBJ1-1, with a possible D match to TRBD1 (5 bases). V was cut by 1 base and J by 1 base, with 7 bases left in between. There are 14 residues in the CDR3. Germline V lookup: CDR1 KGHSH, CDR2 LQKENI. The CDR3 loop reads CASSPLGQNTEAFF. The CDR3 DNA is TGTGCCAGCTCACCACTCGGACAGAACACTGAAGCTTTCTTT.

The V and J genes are TRBV5-1 and TRBJ1-2, with D unresolved. V lost 2 bases to trimming and J lost 3 bases, with 8 bases between them. The germline gives CDR1 SGHRS, CDR2 YFSETQ. CDR3 length: 13 amino acids. The CDR3 protein is CASSLFTDYGYTF. The CDR3 DNA sequence: TGCGCCAGCAGCTTATTCACCGACTATGGCTACACCTTC.

This chain uses TRBV6-6 with TRBJ2-1, with TRBD1 as a possible D gene (6 bases). Trimming took 2 bases from V and 4 from J, leaving 12 bases between them. This CDR3 has 15 amino acids. Germline V gene lookup returns CDR1 MNHNY and CDR2 SVGAGI (reference sequence). The CDR3 bases are TGTGCCAGCAGTTACGCAGCAGGGGAATACAATGAGCAGTTCTTC. This translates into CASSYAAGEYNEQFF.

For this clone: A read error is the likely source, as a far larger clone sits one nucleotide away. This chain connects TRBV10-3 to TRBJ1-5; a weak D match, TRBD1 (6 bases). V dropped 6 bases and J dropped 5 bases, with 11 bases sitting between them. Germline CDR1 ENHRY, CDR2 SYGVKD. This CDR3 spans 13 amino acids. The CDR3 here is CAISRDNDQPQHF. The CDR3 DNA sequence: TGTGCCATCAGCCGGGACAACGATCAGCCCCAGCATTTT.

At least ten counts were recorded for this clone. For the CDR3, the DNA is TGTGCCAGCAGTGAGAAGGCAGCATACGAGCAGTACTTC. Translated: CASSEKAAYEQYF. The rearrangement uses TRBV6-1 and TRBJ2-7; D unresolved. Trimming removed 3 bases from V and 4 bases from J, with 10 bases in between. Germline V gives CDR1 MNHNS, CDR2 SASEGT. The CDR3 loop spans 13 amino acids.

The V and J genes are TRBV18 and TRBJ2-3; 8 nucleotides align to TRBD2. V trimming: 6 bases; J trimming: 2 bases; junction bases outside the gene matches: 4. Germline CDR1 KGHSH, CDR2 LQKENI. This CDR3 has 14 amino acids. CDR3 in amino acids: CASSQTSDTDTQYF. The CDR3 DNA follows: TGTGCCAGCTCCCAGACTAGCGACACAGATACGCAGTATTTT.